The next 21 T cell receptor beta chains were all read from a single sample in a study of blood T cell repertoires in COVID-19. Clones were sequenced by immunoSEQ multiplex PCR, and TCRdb holds only the in-frame ones, with some missing. This table has over 130,000 clones, roughly four fifths appearing once. Sequencing was performed on peripheral blood. The receptors derive from a woman of 80 years or more with active or convalescent COVID-19.

This clone was seen at least ten times. This chain connects TRBV27 to TRBJ2-3; 9 bases map to TRBD2. From germline, CDR1 is MNHEY and CDR2 SMNVEV (reference sequence). After removal of 3 bases from V and 0 bases from J, the junction contained 4 bases not matched to a gene. This CDR3 is built from 16 residues. The CDR3 DNA sequence: TGTGCCAGCAGTTTTTTGGCGGGGGGGAGCACAGATACGCAGTATTTT. This encodes CASSFLAGGSTDTQYF.

V and J are TRBV5-4 and TRBJ2-3, with 8 bases aligning to TRBD1. The trim removed 0 bases at V and 5 bases at J, leaving 8 bases unmatched. The germline CDR1 and CDR2 sequences are SGHNT and YYREEE (reference sequence). The CDR3 runs to 16 residues. The CDR3: CASSLGTGGRLDTQYF. The CDR3 DNA reads TGTGCCAGCAGCTTGGGTACAGGGGGAAGATTAGATACGCAGTATTTT.

This chain connects TRBV15 to TRBJ1-3; 9 positions agree with TRBD1. The CDR3 sequence is 13 residues long. J gave up 4 bases and V 6 bases, and 1 base lay outside the gene matches. Germline V lookup: CDR1 LNHNV, CDR2 YYDKDF (reference sequence). The CDR3 DNA follows: TGTGCCACCAGAGGACAGGGGGGAAACACCATATATTTT. Protein: CATRGQGGNTIYF. Full variable domain (remainder filled in from reference TRBV15 and TRBJ1-3): DAMVIQNPRYQVTQFGKPVTLSCSQTLNHNVMYWYQQKSSQAPKLLFHYYDKDFNNEADTPDNFQSRRPNTSFCFLDIRSPGLGDTAMYLCATRGQGGNTIYFGEGSWLTVV.

This sequence joins TRBV3-1 (or the pseudogene TRBV3-2) and TRBJ2-5; 9 positions match TRBD2. Trimming removed 3 bases from V and 4 bases from J; junction bases left unmatched: 3. Germline V gene sequence: CDR1 LGHDT, CDR2 YNNKEL (reference sequence). The CDR3 contains 14 residues. CDR3 sequence: CASSHGGGAETQYF. The CDR3 DNA is TGTGCCAGCAGCCACGGCGGGGGGGCAGAGACCCAGTACTTC.

The sample holds one count of this clone. J is TRBJ2-3 and V is TRBV5-1; 8 bases fit TRBD1. CDR1 is SGHRS and CDR2 is YFSETQ in the germline V gene. This CDR3 region has 14 residues. V shed 5 bases, J shed 6 bases, and the junction held 8 bases outside the gene matches. CDR3 sequence: CASSEGRGRDTQYF. The CDR3, as DNA: TGCGCCAGCAGTGAGGGCAGGGGGCGTGATACGCAGTATTTT.

The genes are TRBV5-1 and TRBJ2-1; 8 nucleotides match TRBD1. Germline CDR1 is SGHRS and CDR2 is YFSETQ. This CDR3 comprises 15 residues. Germline trimming cut 0 bases from V and 7 bases from J; bases unmatched to any gene: 6. The CDR3 region has the DNA TGCGCCAGCAGCTTGGGGCAGGGGGCGGGTAATGAGCAGTTCTTC. Its protein product is CASSLGQGAGNEQFF.

V and J are TRBV14 and TRBJ2-3; D is perhaps TRBD2 (5 bases). Trimming removed 4 bases from V and 3 bases from J, with 17 bases in between. Germline V gene data show CDR1 as SGHDN and CDR2 as FVKESK. The CDR3 has 16 amino acids. The CDR3 DNA reads TGTGCCAGCAGCCTAATTAATCGGGGATGGACAGATACGCAGTATTTT. Residues: CASSLINRGWTDTQYF.

This clone was counted only a few times. The chain links TRBV7-9 to TRBJ1-2; D call uncertain. Germline lookup yields CDR1 SEHNR and CDR2 FQNEAQ (reference sequence). This CDR3 comprises 12 residues. V lost 4 bases and J 1 base, leaving 4 bases between the germline ends. The CDR3 bases are TGTGCCAGCAGCTCTTTTAACTATGGCTACACCTTC. Amino acids: CASSSFNYGYTF.

V usage is TRBV2 and J usage is TRBJ1-1, with D perhaps matching TRBD1 (5 bases). The CDR3 sequence is 13 residues long. Germline loops: CDR1 SNHLY, CDR2 FYNNEI. V was trimmed by 5 bases and J by 3 bases, leaving 10 bases between them. In nucleotides, the CDR3 is TGTGCCAGCAGTCTCAACAGGTACACTGAAGCTTTCTTT. Amino acid sequence: CASSLNRYTEAFF.

The V and J genes are TRBV30 and TRBJ2-7; 7 bases map to TRBD2. The CDR3 runs 12 residues. Trimming at V came to 5 bases and at J to 4 bases, leaving 5 bases not matched to a gene. Germline V gene lookup returns CDR1 GTSNPN and CDR2 SVGIG (reference sequence). CDR3 in amino acids: CAWSQRGYEQYF. CDR3 bases: TGTGCCTGGTCTCAGCGGGGATACGAGCAGTACTTC. The whole variable domain, remainder taken from reference TRBV30 and TRBJ2-7, is SQTIHQWPATLVQPVGSPLSLECTVEGTSNPNLYWYRQAAGRGLQLLFYSVGIGQISSEVPQNLSASRPQDRQFILSSKKLLLSDSGFYLCAWSQRGYEQYFGPGTRLTVT.

The chain joins TRBV28 to TRBJ2-7; 7 bases fit TRBD1. The CDR3 runs 13 residues. The trim removed 5 bases at V and 5 bases at J, leaving 6 bases unmatched. The V gene's germline CDR1 is MDHEN and CDR2 SYDVKM. CDR3 amino acids: CASSLDRVDEQYF. CDR3 sequence (DNA): TGTGCCAGCAGTCTCGACAGGGTCGACGAGCAGTACTTC.

This chain joins TRBV11-2 and TRBJ2-5; D might be TRBD2 (6 bases). Germline CDR1 and CDR2: SGHAT and FQNNGV. The ends were cut back, 6 bases at V and 10 bases at J, with 12 bases in the middle. The CDR3 spans 11 residues. As DNA, the CDR3 is TGTGCCAGCAGTGTAAGGGAGGACCAGTACTTC. Translating it yields CASSVREDQYF.

The chain carries TRBV9 and TRBJ1-2, with D unclear. The germline V gene has CDR1 SGDLS and CDR2 YYNGEE. V lost 0 bases, J lost 4 bases, and 4 bases lay in between. This CDR3 comprises 12 residues. DNA for the CDR3: TGTGCCAGCAGCGTAGACGGCTATGGCTACACCTTC. Its translation is CASSVDGYGYTF.

The chain combines TRBV6-4 with TRBJ1-3; D might be TRBD1 (6 bases). The CDR3 is made up of 14 amino acids. V was shortened by 6 bases and J by 4 bases, with 13 bases between the two germline ends. CDR1 is MRHNA and CDR2 is SNTAGT in the germline V gene. The CDR3 nucleotides read TGTGCCAGCAGACAACAGGGATCCGGAAACACCATATATTTT. Residues: CASRQQGSGNTIYF.

The genes are TRBV29-1 and TRBJ1-5, with D possibly TRBD1 on 6 matching bases. Germline V gene sequence: CDR1 SQVTM, CDR2 ANQGSEA. This CDR3 comprises 14 residues. The V end lost 6 bases, the J end lost 0 bases, and 12 bases lay between the germline ends. CDR3 loop: CSVADSYSNQPQHF. The CDR3 nucleotides are TGCAGCGTCGCGGACAGCTATAGCAATCAGCCCCAGCATTTT.

This clone showed up just a few times. The rearrangement uses TRBV2 and TRBJ1-5; D unclear. CDR1 SNHLY and CDR2 FYNNEI come from the germline V gene. The CDR3 has 13 amino acids. Trimming removed 4 bases from V and 4 bases from J, with 8 bases in between. The CDR3 region has the DNA TGTGCCAGCAGTGTGAAGCCGAATCAGCCCCAGCATTTT. Its protein is CASSVKPNQPQHF.

J is TRBJ1-2 and V is TRBV7-9; D might be TRBD1 (5 bases). Germline CDR1 SEHNR, CDR2 FQNEAQ (reference sequence). This CDR3 region has 17 residues. V lost 5 bases and J 6 bases, leaving 25 bases between the germline ends. The CDR3 bases are TGTGCCAGCAGCCCCCGGTTGTTGGGGGAGGTTTGGGATGGCTACACCTTC. Protein product: CASSPRLLGEVWDGYTF.

This clone occurred a few times. CDR3 in amino acids: CASSIFDRDTEAFF. The DNA of the CDR3 is TGTGCCAGCAGCATCTTCGACAGGGACACTGAAGCTTTCTTT. The chain links TRBV9 to TRBJ1-1; 7 bases match TRBD1. The CDR3 covers 14 residues. CDR1 and CDR2 from the germline V gene are SGDLS and YYNGEE. Germline trimming cut 4 bases from V and 3 bases from J; bases unmatched to any gene: 6.

J is TRBJ1-1 and V is TRBV11-3; D is unresolved. Per germline, CDR1 SGHNT and CDR2 YENEEA. The CDR3 has 13 amino acids. Trimming took off 1 base at V and 7 bases at J, with 10 bases between the two ends. Here the CDR3 reads CASSLGVAGEAFF. Written as DNA, the CDR3 is TGTGCCAGCAGCTTAGGGGTCGCGGGTGAAGCTTTCTTT.

The chain recombines TRBV6-6 with TRBJ1-6; 7 bases fit TRBD1. This CDR3 comprises 13 residues. Looked up from germline, CDR1 is MNHNY and CDR2 is SVGAGI (reference sequence). The junction had 5 bases not matched to a gene; V was cut back by 5 bases and J by 10 bases. This CDR3 reads CASSQQGRSPLHF. CDR3 coding DNA: TGTGCCAGCAGTCAACAGGGGAGATCACCCCTCCACTTT.

This clone was recorded a few times. The J gene is TRBJ2-3, the V gene TRBV5-1; 9 nucleotides agree with TRBD2. In germline, CDR1 is SGHRS, CDR2 YFSETQ. The CDR3 covers 16 residues. J gave up 2 bases and V 4 bases, and 8 bases lay outside the gene matches. The CDR3 DNA reads as TGCGCCAGCAGCCCCGCGACTAGCGGACACACAGATACGCAGTATTTT. Encoded protein: CASSPATSGHTDTQYF.